This T cell receptor (beta chain) originates from a study of cytomegalovirus exposure and HLA in healthy donors. PCR involved 60 Vbeta and 13 Jbeta primers. Sequenced by immunoSEQ multiplex PCR; TCRdb stores in-frame clones only, minus some. The repertoire holds about 150,000 clones, with about 80% as singletons. The ends lost 2 bases at V and 1 base at J; junction bases unmatched: 4. The CDR3 consists of 16 residues. Germline values: CDR1 SGHRS, CDR2 YFSETQ. The study's findings and limits: Reported results showed that the classifier diagnosed cytomegalovirus status with high specificity and sensitivity.

Points on this clone: Its cognate antigen is unknown.

Material: PBMCs. This sequence was found in a man aged 35 to 55 in good health and CMV-seronegative. The genes are TRBV5-1 and TRBJ2-3; 10 bases agree with TRBD2. The CDR3 nucleotides are TGCGCCAGCAGCTTCGCGGGGACTAGCGGCACAGATACGCAGTATTTT. It yields the protein CASSFAGTSGTDTQYF.